The text below deals with one TCR beta chain. Its target is not known. This record comes from a study of OX40 agonist ivuxolimab in advanced cancers. TCRdb's copy holds only in-frame clones and misses some; the assay was immunoSEQ multiplex PCR. The table has tens of thousands of clones, over 75% seen once. Study-level findings and limits: CD4+ and CD8+ blood T cells expanded clonally by week 6 at 0.1 to 3.0 mg/kg.

Germline-derived CDR1 and CDR2 are SGDLS and YYNGEE. Trimming removed 2 bases at V and 0 bases at J, with 11 bases between. This CDR3 is 15 amino acids long. Sequencing was performed on CD4+ or CD8+ T cells sorted from blood, taken in a trial of the OX40 agonist ivuxolimab. The J gene is TRBJ1-2, the V gene TRBV9; no definite D call. The receptor was isolated from an adult with an advanced solid tumor such as melanoma, head and neck, liver or kidney cancer. CDR3 protein: CASSVWSSANYGYTF. CDR3 nucleotide sequence: TGTGCCAGCAGCGTTTGGTCCAGCGCTAACTATGGCTACACCTTC. The whole variable domain, remainder taken from reference TRBV9 and TRBJ1-2, is DSGVTQTPKHLITATGQRVTLRCSPRSGDLSVYWYQQSLDQGLQFLIQYYNGEERAKGNILERFSAQQFPDLHSELNLSSLELGDSALYFCASSVWSSANYGYTFGSGTRLTVV.